This T cell receptor beta chain was profiled in a study of blood T cell repertoires in COVID-19. In germline, CDR1 is LGHDT, CDR2 YNNKEL (reference sequence). The CDR3 spans 16 residues. With V trimmed by 4 bases and J by 4 bases, 9 bases remained unmatched. The protocol was immunoSEQ multiplex PCR, while the TCRdb copy is restricted to in-frame clones and leaves out a portion. The sample holds 200,000 to 250,000 clones; roughly 79% are singletons and the top ten take 1.5% to 2%. This chain connects TRBV3-1 (or the pseudogene TRBV3-2) to TRBJ1-2; TRBD1 matches at 10 bases. Sequenced material: peripheral blood. The source is a woman aged 80 or older with acute or convalescent COVID-19. The CDR3 here is CASSRGTGEGFYGYTF. The DNA for the CDR3 is TGTGCCAGCAGCCGAGGGACAGGGGAGGGATTCTATGGCTACACCTTC.